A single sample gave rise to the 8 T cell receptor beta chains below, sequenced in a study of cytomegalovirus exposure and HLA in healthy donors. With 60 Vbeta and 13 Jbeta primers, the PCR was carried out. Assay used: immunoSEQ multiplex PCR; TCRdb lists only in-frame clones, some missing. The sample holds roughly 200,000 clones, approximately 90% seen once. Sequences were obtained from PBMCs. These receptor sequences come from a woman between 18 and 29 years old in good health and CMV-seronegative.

CDR3 DNA sequence: TGTGCCAGCAGCTCGACGAGAGGTACAGATACGCAGTATTTT. Translation gives CASSSTRGTDTQYF. The V and J genes are TRBV7-3 and TRBJ2-3, with no clear D. CDR1 SGHTA and CDR2 FQGTGA come from the germline V gene. The CDR3 has 14 amino acids. V shed 4 bases and J shed 3 bases, with 11 bases lying between them.

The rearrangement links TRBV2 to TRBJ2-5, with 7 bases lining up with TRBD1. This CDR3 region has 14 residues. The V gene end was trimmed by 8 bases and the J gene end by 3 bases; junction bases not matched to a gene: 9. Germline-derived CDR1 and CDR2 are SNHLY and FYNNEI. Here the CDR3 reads CASERDRNEETQYF. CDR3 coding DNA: TGTGCCAGCGAAAGGGACAGAAATGAAGAGACCCAGTACTTC.

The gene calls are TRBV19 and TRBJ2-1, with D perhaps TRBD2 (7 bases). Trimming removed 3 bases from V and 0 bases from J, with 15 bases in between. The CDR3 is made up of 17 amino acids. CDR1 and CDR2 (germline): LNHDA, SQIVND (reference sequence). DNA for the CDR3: TGTGCCAGTAGTATTCTGGGGGGCGGGAGCTCCTACAATGAGCAGTTCTTC. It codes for CASSILGGGSSYNEQFF.

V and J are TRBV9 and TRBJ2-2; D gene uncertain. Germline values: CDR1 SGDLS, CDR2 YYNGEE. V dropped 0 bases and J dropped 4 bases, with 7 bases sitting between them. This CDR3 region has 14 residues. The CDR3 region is CASSVVSGTGELFF. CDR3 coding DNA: TGTGCCAGCAGCGTAGTTTCCGGCACCGGGGAGCTGTTTTTT.

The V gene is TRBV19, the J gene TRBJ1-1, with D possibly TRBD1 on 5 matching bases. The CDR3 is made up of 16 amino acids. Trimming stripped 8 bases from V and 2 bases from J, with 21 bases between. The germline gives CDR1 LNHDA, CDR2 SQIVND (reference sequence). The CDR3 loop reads CASGVKTETINTEAFF. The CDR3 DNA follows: TGTGCCAGTGGGGTAAAGACAGAGACCATAAACACTGAAGCTTTCTTT.

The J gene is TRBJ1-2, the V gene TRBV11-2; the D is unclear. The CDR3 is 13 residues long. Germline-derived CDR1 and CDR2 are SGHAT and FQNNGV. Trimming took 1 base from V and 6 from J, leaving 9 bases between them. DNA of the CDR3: TGTGCCAGCAGCTTAGCTCTGGGAGATGGCTACACCTTC. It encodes CASSLALGDGYTF.

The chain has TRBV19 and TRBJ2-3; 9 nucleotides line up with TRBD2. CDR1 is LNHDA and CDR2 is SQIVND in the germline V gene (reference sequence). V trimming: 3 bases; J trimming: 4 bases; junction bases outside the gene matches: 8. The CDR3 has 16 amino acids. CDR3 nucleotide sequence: TGTGCCAGTAGTATCCTTAGCGGGGGACCCGCAGATACGCAGTATTTT. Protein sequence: CASSILSGGPADTQYF. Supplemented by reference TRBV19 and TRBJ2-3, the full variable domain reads DGGITQSPKYLFRKEGQNVTLSCEQNLNHDAMYWYRQDPGQGLRLIYYSQIVNDFQKGDIAEGYSVSREKKESFPLTVTSAQKNPTAFYLCASSILSGGPADTQYFGPGTRLTVL.

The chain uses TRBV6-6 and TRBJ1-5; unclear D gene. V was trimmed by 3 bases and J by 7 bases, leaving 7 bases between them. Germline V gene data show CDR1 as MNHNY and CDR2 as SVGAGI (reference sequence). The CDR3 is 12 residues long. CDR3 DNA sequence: TGTGCCAGCAGTTATGGAGGCCAGCCCCAGCATTTT. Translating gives CASSYGGQPQHF.